This TCR beta chain was profiled in a study of OX40 agonist ivuxolimab in advanced cancers. Autoimmune disease history or systemic immunosuppression led to patients being barred. The junction had 4 bases not matched to a gene; V was cut back by 2 bases and J by 3 bases. The germline V gene has CDR1 GTSNPN and CDR2 SVGIG (reference sequence). CDR3 length: 13 amino acids. Turning to this clone: The identical CDR3 is also encoded by other nucleotide sequences in the sample.

Sequencing was performed with immunoSEQ multiplex PCR; in TCRdb, only in-frame clones are kept and a portion is missing. The sample consists of approximately 59,000 clones, about 90% of them appearing once. This TCR was sampled from an adult with an advanced solid tumor such as melanoma, head and neck, liver or kidney cancer. The specimen comprised CD4+ or CD8+ T cells sorted from blood, sampled in a trial of the OX40 agonist ivuxolimab. The chain joins TRBV30 to TRBJ2-7, with 7 bases lining up with TRBD1. CDR3 loop: CAWSRTGVYEQYF. The CDR3 coding sequence is TGTGCCTGGAGTCGGACAGGCGTCTACGAGCAGTACTTC.